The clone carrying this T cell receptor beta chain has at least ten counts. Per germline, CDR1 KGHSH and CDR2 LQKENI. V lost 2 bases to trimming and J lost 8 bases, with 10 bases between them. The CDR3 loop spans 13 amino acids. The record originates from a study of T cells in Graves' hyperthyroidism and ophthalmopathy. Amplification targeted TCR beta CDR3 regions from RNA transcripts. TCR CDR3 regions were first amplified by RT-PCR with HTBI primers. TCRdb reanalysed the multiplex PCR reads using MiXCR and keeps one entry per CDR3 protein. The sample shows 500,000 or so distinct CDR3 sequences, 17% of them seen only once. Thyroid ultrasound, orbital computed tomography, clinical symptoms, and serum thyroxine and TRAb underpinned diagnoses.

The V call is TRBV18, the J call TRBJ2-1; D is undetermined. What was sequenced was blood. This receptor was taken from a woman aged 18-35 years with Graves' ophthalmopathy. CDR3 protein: CASSPGYPDEQFF. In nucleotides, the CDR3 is TGTGCCAGCTCACCAGGCTACCCGGATGAGCAGTTCTTC.